One sample yielded the 8 T cell receptor beta chains listed below, sequenced in a study of cytomegalovirus exposure and HLA in healthy donors. The PCR ran on 60 Vbeta and 13 Jbeta primers. Sequencing was performed with immunoSEQ multiplex PCR; in TCRdb, only in-frame clones are kept and a portion is missing. The sample table includes fewer than 85,000 clones. The specimen was PBMCs. The source is a woman between 40 and 55 years old in good health and CMV-seropositive.

The V call is TRBV12-2, the J call TRBJ2-2; the table's TRBD2 call for D was not verified on the DNA. TRBV12-2 is shown as a pseudogene. This CDR3 is 15 amino acids long. CDR3 sequence reads: CASHLGGPNTGELFF. The CDR3 DNA follows: TGTGCAAGTCACTTGGGGGGGCCTAACACCGGGGAGCTGTTTTTT.

The chain has TRBV4-2 and TRBJ1-5; perhaps TRBD1 as D (5 bases). The V end lost 0 bases, the J end lost 1 base, and 13 bases lay between the germline ends. This CDR3 comprises 17 residues. Germline CDR1 LGHNA, CDR2 YNFKEQ. CDR3 DNA sequence: TGTGCCAGCAGCCAAGATGACAGATCCTTCAGCAATCAGCCCCAGCATTTT. Translation gives CASSQDDRSFSNQPQHF.

Points on this clone: The sample holds other DNA sequences that translate to the same CDR3. This rearrangement joins TRBV9 to TRBJ2-5; D call uncertain. This CDR3 comprises 15 residues. Germline loops: CDR1 SGDLS, CDR2 YYNGEE. The V end was cut by 4 bases, the J end by 1 base, with 14 bases between. The chain's CDR3 is CASSPLEHLQETQYF. The CDR3 nucleotides read TGTGCCAGCAGCCCACTTGAGCATCTCCAAGAGACCCAGTACTTC. Full variable domain (outside the CDR3, taken from reference TRBV9 and TRBJ2-5): DSGVTQTPKHLITATGQRVTLRCSPRSGDLSVYWYQQSLDQGLQFLIQYYNGEERAKGNILERFSAQQFPDLHSELNLSSLELGDSALYFCASSPLEHLQETQYFGPGTRLLVL.

The V and J genes are TRBV5-4 and TRBJ2-3, with 9 positions matching TRBD2. J gave up 3 bases and V 1 base, and 6 bases lay outside the gene matches. CDR1 is SGHNT, CDR2 YYREEE, per germline (reference sequence). CDR3 length equals 16 residues. The CDR3 sequence is CASSLRTSVTTDTQYF. DNA of the CDR3: TGTGCCAGCAGCTTGAGGACTAGCGTTACGACAGATACGCAGTATTTT.

The V gene is TRBV5-1, the J gene TRBJ2-1; 14 nucleotides agree with TRBD2. The CDR3 covers 18 residues. Trimming at V came to 4 bases and at J to 5 bases, leaving 11 bases not matched to a gene. Germline V gives CDR1 SGHRS, CDR2 YFSETQ. CDR3 region: CASSLRTSGGPTHNEQFF. CDR3 coding DNA: TGCGCCAGCAGCCTAAGGACTAGCGGGGGGCCGACCCACAATGAGCAGTTCTTC.

The chain combines TRBV9 with TRBJ1-1; D is unclear. The germline V and J ends were trimmed by 1 base and 6 bases, with 10 bases remaining between them. This CDR3 is 13 amino acids long. The germline gives CDR1 SGDLS, CDR2 YYNGEE. CDR3 sequence reads: CASSVNSGAEAFF. The CDR3 DNA is TGTGCCAGCAGCGTAAATTCCGGGGCTGAAGCTTTCTTT. The entire variable domain, with the rest obtained from reference TRBV9 and TRBJ1-1, is as follows: DSGVTQTPKHLITATGQRVTLRCSPRSGDLSVYWYQQSLDQGLQFLIQYYNGEERAKGNILERFSAQQFPDLHSELNLSSLELGDSALYFCASSVNSGAEAFFGQGTRLTVV.

The gene calls are TRBV11-1 and TRBJ2-1; 8 positions match TRBD2. The CDR3 runs 14 residues. From germline, CDR1 is SGHAT and CDR2 FQDESV (reference sequence). CDR3 nucleotides: TGTGCGACGGCAGTGACTAGCGCGCACAATGAGCAGTTCTTC. Encoded protein: CATAVTSAHNEQFF.

V gene TRBV28 combines with J gene TRBJ2-5; D perhaps matches TRBD1 (6 bases). Germline CDR1 reads MDHEN; CDR2 reads SYDVKM. The V gene lost 6 bases and the J gene lost 5 bases, with 13 bases spanning the gap. The CDR3 spans 13 residues. The CDR3 region has the DNA TGTGCCAGCAGACAACAGGGTCCGGAGACCCAGTACTTC. The encoded protein is CASRQQGPETQYF.